This is a list of T cell receptor beta chains from one sample in a study of blood T cell repertoires in COVID-19. TCRdb's copy holds only in-frame clones and misses some; the assay was immunoSEQ multiplex PCR. The sample has roughly 54,000 clones, roughly nine tenths seen once. The sequenced sample was peripheral blood. All receptors come from a man aged 50 to 59 with acute or convalescent COVID-19. Both conserved end residues are part of each CDR3. A D gene is named only where the DNA matches it firmly. Not all rows give a size; the values are once, few, many and, for expanded clones, a class.

abundance	v_gene	j_gene	d_gene	CDR3nt	CDR3aa
.	TRBV9	TRBJ2-7	.	TGTGCCAGCAGCGAAGAAGTATCTTGGACTGACGGCGAGCAGTACTTC	CASSEEVSWTDGEQYF
few	TRBV7-2	TRBJ2-1	TRBD2	TGTGCCAGCAGCCCGGGAGGACTAGCTGGAGTCAATGAGCAGTTCTTC	CASSPGGLAGVNEQFF
.	TRBV19	TRBJ1-3	TRBD1	TGTGCCAGTAGTAACCGACAGGGACCAGGAAACACCATATATTTT	CASSNRQGPGNTIYF
.	TRBV7-8	TRBJ1-2	.	TGTGCCAGCAGCCCACTGGAGGGTCGACAAGGGGACTATGGCTACACCTTC	CASSPLEGRQGDYGYTF
.	TRBV7-8	TRBJ2-1	TRBD1	TGTGCCAGCAGCACGCGGGACAGGGTGTATGAGCAGTTCTTC	CASSTRDRVYEQFF
.	TRBV11-3	TRBJ2-7	TRBD2	TGTGCCAGCAGCTTAGAAACCATCCGCGGAGCGGGAGGTTACGAGCAGTACTTC	CASSLETIRGAGGYEQYF
.	TRBV2	TRBJ1-1	.	TGTGCCAGCATGGGTGACAACATGAACACTGAAGCTTTCTTT	CASMGDNMNTEAFF
.	TRBV18	TRBJ1-2	.	TGTGCCAGCTCACCAACGGGGAGCGATTATGGCTACACCTTC	CASSPTGSDYGYTF
.	TRBV4-3	TRBJ2-7	TRBD1	TGCGCCAGCAGCCAAGACGGGACAGGGGTCTACGAGCAGTACTTC	CASSQDGTGVYEQYF
.	TRBV6-5	TRBJ1-6	TRBD1	TGTGCCGGTGGACAGGGAAATTCACCCCTCCACTTT	CAGGQGNSPLHF
.	TRBV19	TRBJ2-7	.	TGTGCCAGTACCCGCCAGGGGCGGCCCTACGAGCAGTACTTC	CASTRQGRPYEQYF
.	TRBV29-1	TRBJ1-1	TRBD1	TGCAGCGGGGGTTCGAGACAGGGGGCGTCGGCTTTCTTT	CSGGSRQGASAFF
.	TRBV19	TRBJ2-1	TRBD2	TGTGCCAGTAGTCCCCGTGATGAGCGGGAGGGCCGAGTCTACAATGAGCAGTTCTTC	CASSPRDEREGRVYNEQFF
.	TRBV27	TRBJ1-1	.	TGTGCCAGCAGTTTATCCCCTACCGGGACTCGGAACACTGAAGCTTTCTTT	CASSLSPTGTRNTEAFF
.	TRBV5-1	TRBJ2-5	TRBD2	TGCGCCAGCAGCCTGACTAGCGCGCAAGAGACCCAGTACTTC	CASSLTSAQETQYF
.	TRBV5-4	TRBJ1-2	TRBD1	TGTGCCAGCAGGTATACGGGACAGGGCTTCTATGGCTACACCTTC	CASRYTGQGFYGYTF
.	TRBV18	TRBJ2-3	TRBD2	TGTGCCAGCTCACCTGGGACTAGCGGGAGCGCAGATACGCAGTATTTT	CASSPGTSGSADTQYF
.	TRBV24-1	TRBJ2-5	.	TGTGCCACCAGTGATCCACAGGGCGCACAAGAGACCCAGTACTTC	CATSDPQGAQETQYF
once	TRBV5-4	TRBJ2-2	.	TGTGCCAGCAGCCCCGACAGGCCCGGGGAGCTGTTTTTT	CASSPDRPGELFF
.	TRBV27	TRBJ1-1	.	TGTGCCAGCAGTTTTCGGGGCACTGAAGCTTTCTTT	CASSFRGTEAFF
once	TRBV10-3	TRBJ1-2	.	TGTGCCATCAGTCCCGAGGGCTATGGCTACACCTTC	CAISPEGYGYTF
.	TRBV15	TRBJ1-4	.	TGTGCCACCAGCAGGAGGACTGATAATGAAAAACTGTTTTTT	CATSRRTDNEKLFF
.	TRBV15	TRBJ2-7	TRBD1	TGTGCCACCAGCAGAGATATGAGACAGGGGCTGTACGAGCAGTACTTC	CATSRDMRQGLYEQYF
.	TRBV11-2	TRBJ2-1	TRBD2	TGTGCCAGCAGCTTAGGACTAGCGGGAGGGCCGGGACAGTTCTTC	CASSLGLAGGPGQFF
.	TRBV18	TRBJ1-2	TRBD1	TGTGCCAGCTCACCCTCGACAGGGGACTATGGCTACACCTTC	CASSPSTGDYGYTF
.	TRBV7-9	TRBJ2-3	.	TGTGCCAGCAGCCCTACTCTAGATACGCAGTATTTT	CASSPTLDTQYF
.	TRBV3-1/TRBV3-2	TRBJ1-4	.	TGTGCCAGCAGCCAAGCTTGGGGGCTGAATGAAAAACTGTTTTTT	CASSQAWGLNEKLFF
.	TRBV20-1	TRBJ1-6	TRBD1	TGCAGTGCTAGTAGGGGACAGCTCTCGAGCTCCTATAATTCACCCCTCCACTTT	CSASRGQLSSSYNSPLHF
.	TRBV27	TRBJ2-3	.	TGTGCCAGCAGTTTAATATCATACAGGCATAGCACAGATACGCAGTATTTT	CASSLISYRHSTDTQYF
once	TRBV6-5	TRBJ2-3	.	TGTGCCAGCACTATTTCAGATACGCAGTATTTT	CASTISDTQYF
.	TRBV7-9	TRBJ1-4	.	TGTGCCAGCAGTACAGGAGCCTTCGCAACTAATGAAAAACTGTTTTTT	CASSTGAFATNEKLFF
.	TRBV5-1	TRBJ2-1	TRBD2	TGCGCCAGCAGCTTTTCGGCGACTAGCGGATACAATGAGCAGTTCTTC	CASSFSATSGYNEQFF
.	TRBV6-4	TRBJ2-5	TRBD1	TGTGCCAGCATGCAGGGGGCGCCGGGGGAGACCCAGTACTTC	CASMQGAPGETQYF
.	TRBV10-2	TRBJ2-7	.	TGCGCCAGCACCCAACTCGGGGGAGAGCAGTACTTC	CASTQLGGEQYF
.	TRBV30	TRBJ1-1	TRBD1	TGTGCCTGGAGGGAGACAGGGGTGGACACTGAAGCTTTCTTT	CAWRETGVDTEAFF
.	TRBV11-2	TRBJ2-1	TRBD1	TGTGCCAGCATGACAGGGTTAAGCTACAATGAGCAGTTCTTC	CASMTGLSYNEQFF
.	TRBV19	TRBJ2-7	.	TGTGCCAGTAGTCCAAGCGGGTACGAGCAGTACTTC	CASSPSGYEQYF
.	TRBV11-3	TRBJ2-1	.	TGTGCCAGCAGCTACCAAACTCGGGGTGAGCAGTTCTTC	CASSYQTRGEQFF
few	TRBV19	TRBJ2-2	TRBD1	TGTGCCAGTAGTACCGACAGGGACACCGGGGAGCTGTTTTTT	CASSTDRDTGELFF